This T cell receptor (beta chain) came from a study of radiation and T cells in renal cell carcinoma. General study findings and limits: In blood, top tumor clones expanded by 2 weeks, shrinking by 4.

This clone was seen a few times. Antigen: not known. Time point noted: blood 2 weeks post-SBRT. Treatment meaning: 15 Gy SBRT to primary tumor, nephrectomy 4 weeks later. Serial blood draws occurred at baseline and 2 and 4 weeks post-SBRT. The tumor was a clear cell renal cell carcinoma. Trimming took 6 bases from V and 7 from J, leaving 10 bases between them. Germline V gene sequence: CDR1 SGHAT, CDR2 FQDESV (reference sequence). CDR3 length equals 13 residues. Assay used: immunoSEQ multiplex PCR; TCRdb lists only in-frame clones, some missing. The sample includes 100,000 to 150,000 clones, approximately 90% of them seen just once.

This clonotype was sampled from a woman aged 70-85 years with renal cell carcinoma. The chain employs TRBV11-1 and TRBJ1-6; the D gene is possibly TRBD1 (5 bases). The sample here was blood, taken from a patient whose treatment included radiotherapy and nephrectomy. The CDR3 nucleotides are TGTGCCAGCAGTCTTCAGGGAAATTCACCCCTCCACTTT. This encodes CASSLQGNSPLHF. Drawing the rest from reference TRBV11-1 and TRBJ1-6, the complete variable domain is EAEVAQSPRYKITEKSQAVAFWCDPISGHATLYWYRQILGQGPELLVQFQDESVVDDSQLPKDRFSAERLKGVDSTLKIQPAELGDSAMYLCASSLQGNSPLHFGNGTRLTVT.